Here is one TCR beta chain with its context. This sample was taken from a study of control samples from healthy donors and cancer patients. Trimming shortened V by 7 bases and J by 7 bases, and 11 bases separated the two germline ends. CDR3 length: 12 residues. Germline V gene sequence: CDR1 MNHEY, CDR2 SVGAGI. Sequencing used immunoSEQ multiplex PCR; TCRdb keeps in-frame clones, though not all of them. Here the sample spans around 100,000 clones, 70% to 90% being singletons. This receptor was taken from a man under 40 in good health. Sequencing used blood. This chain links TRBV6-5 with TRBJ1-5; D perhaps matches TRBD1 (5 bases). In nucleotides, the CDR3 is TGTGCCAGCATTCAGGGTCTGCAGCCCCAGCATTTT. Translation: CASIQGLQPQHF.